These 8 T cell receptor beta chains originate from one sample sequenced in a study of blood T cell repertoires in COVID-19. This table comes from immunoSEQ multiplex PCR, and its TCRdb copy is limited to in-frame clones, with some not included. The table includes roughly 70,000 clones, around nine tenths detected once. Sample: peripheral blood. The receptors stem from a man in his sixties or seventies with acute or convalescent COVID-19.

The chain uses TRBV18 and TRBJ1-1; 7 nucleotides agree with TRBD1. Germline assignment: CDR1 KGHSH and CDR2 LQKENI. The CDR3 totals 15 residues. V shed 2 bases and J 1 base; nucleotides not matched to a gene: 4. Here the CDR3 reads CASSPTGAPNTEAFF. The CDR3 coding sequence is TGTGCCAGCTCACCAACAGGGGCTCCGAACACTGAAGCTTTCTTT.

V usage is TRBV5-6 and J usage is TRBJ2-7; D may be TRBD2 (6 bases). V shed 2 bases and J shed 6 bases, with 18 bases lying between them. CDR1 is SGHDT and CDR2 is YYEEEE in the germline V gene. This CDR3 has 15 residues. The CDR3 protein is CASSFGRYGSSEQYF. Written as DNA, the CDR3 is TGTGCCAGCAGCTTTGGGAGGTATGGGTCGTCCGAGCAGTACTTC.

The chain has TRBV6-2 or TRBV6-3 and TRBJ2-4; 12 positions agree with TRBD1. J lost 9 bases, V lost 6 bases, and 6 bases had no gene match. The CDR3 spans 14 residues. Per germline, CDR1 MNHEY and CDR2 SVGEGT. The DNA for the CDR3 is TGTGCCAGCAGCTCCGGGACAGGGGGCCTCATTCAGTACTTC. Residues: CASSSGTGGLIQYF.

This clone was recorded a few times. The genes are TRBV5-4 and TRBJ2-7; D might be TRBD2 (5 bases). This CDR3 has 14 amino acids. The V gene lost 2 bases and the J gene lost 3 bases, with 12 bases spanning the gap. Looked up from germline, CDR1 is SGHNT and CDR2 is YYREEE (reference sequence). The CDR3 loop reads CASSFGGAGYEQYF. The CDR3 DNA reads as TGTGCCAGCAGCTTCGGAGGTGCGGGCTACGAGCAGTACTTC. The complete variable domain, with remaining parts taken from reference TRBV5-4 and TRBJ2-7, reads ETGVTQSPTHLIKTRGQQVTLRCSSQSGHNTVSWYQQALGQGPQFIFQYYREEENGRGNFPPRFSGLQFPNYSSELNVNALELDDSALYLCASSFGGAGYEQYFGPGTRLTVT.

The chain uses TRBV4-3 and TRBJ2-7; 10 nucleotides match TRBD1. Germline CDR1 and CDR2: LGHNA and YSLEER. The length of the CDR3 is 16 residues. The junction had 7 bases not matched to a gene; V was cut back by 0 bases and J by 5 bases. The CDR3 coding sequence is TGCGCCAGCAGCCAAGAGAGGGGACAGGGGTACCACGAGCAGTACTTC. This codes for CASSQERGQGYHEQYF.

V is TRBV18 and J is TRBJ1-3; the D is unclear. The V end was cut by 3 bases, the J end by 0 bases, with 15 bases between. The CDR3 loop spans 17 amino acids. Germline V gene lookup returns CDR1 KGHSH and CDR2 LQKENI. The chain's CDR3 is CASSPFGQDYSGNTIYF. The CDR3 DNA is TGTGCCAGCTCACCTTTCGGGCAGGACTACTCTGGAAACACCATATATTTT.

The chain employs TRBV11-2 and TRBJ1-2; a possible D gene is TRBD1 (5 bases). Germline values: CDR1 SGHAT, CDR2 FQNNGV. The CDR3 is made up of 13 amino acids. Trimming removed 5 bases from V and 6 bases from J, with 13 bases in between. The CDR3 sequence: CASSHRGANGYTF. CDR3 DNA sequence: TGTGCCAGCAGCCACCGCGGGGCGAATGGCTACACCTTC.

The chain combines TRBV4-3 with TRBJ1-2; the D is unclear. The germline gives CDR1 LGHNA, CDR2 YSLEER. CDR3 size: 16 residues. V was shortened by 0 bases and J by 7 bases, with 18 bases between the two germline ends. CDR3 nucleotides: TGCGCCAGCAGCCAAGATTGGGGAGGGTACCCGGTTGGCTACACCTTC. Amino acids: CASSQDWGGYPVGYTF.